Included here is one TCR beta chain sequence, with context. It has no known antigen specificity. Per-base quality was not reported, and no clone a single base away is much larger than it. TCR beta CDR3 regions were amplified from RNA transcripts. The first round of RT-PCR for the TCR CDR3 was performed with the HTBI primer set and the Qiagen OneStep RT-PCR kit. A second multiplex PCR round built the libraries, followed by size selection and purification. Sequencing of the libraries was done on an Illumina HiSeq2000 using paired-end 100 bp reads. On the study's bioinformatics: SOAPnuke was used to process the raw data, with reads discarded if the reads contained adapters or uncalled bases, had a mean Phred below 15, or lacked an exact constant-primer or identifier match. COPE v1.2.5 was used to merge the high-quality paired reads, and each unique nucleotide sequence was defined as a clonotype. Clonotypes were aligned to IMGT TRBV, TRBD and TRBJ reference segments using MiTCR v1.1. The analysis was restricted to V-J combinations with a frequency above 0.0001, which together covered 99.2% of the repertoires. A TCS score was defined as the ratio between F50 (clonal expansion) and ExV (chaos), using BLOSUM62-based TCRdist between CDR3 peptides within each V-J. Welch's t-statistics and random forest reduced approximately 520 V-J features to 13, which were used in a naive Bayes classifier (R e1071). The similarity between thyroid and blood repertoires was quantified using the Morisita-Horn index. The public reads were reanalyzed by TCRdb: fastp trimming at Q25, MiXCR alignment, in-frame beta chains only. Every CDR3 protein is listed once, alongside the most common genes and DNA of its rows. TCRdb's processing, not the authors' own work, is the source of the V and J calls. The sample table holds hundreds of thousands of distinct CDR3 sequences, of which roughly 40% were seen once. The top ten clones comprise around 9.3% of the sample.

A patient counted as having stable Graves' hyperthyroidism if no progression to ophthalmopathy occurred over 18 months of follow-up. Hyperthyroidism patients were newly diagnosed, had a disease duration of under 2 months, and were aged 18 to 65 years. Any patient with an uncontrolled infection, another autoimmune disease, pregnancy or lactation was excluded. Diagnoses were established on the basis of clinical symptoms, serum thyroxine and TRAb, thyroid ultrasound, and orbital computed tomography. PBMCs were separated from 10 ml of fresh peripheral blood using Ficoll-Paque density gradient centrifugation. Trizol reagent was used to extract total RNA, and RNA quality was then checked on an Agilent 2100 Bioanalyzer. The sample belongs to a study of T cells in Graves' hyperthyroidism and ophthalmopathy (dated by TCRdb to the late 2010s). In terms of the full investigation: Peripheral blood samples were taken at initial diagnosis, before any treatment was given. To identify distinguishing TCR V-J signatures, a discovery cohort of around 100 patients was used, comprising 40 to 45 with Graves' ophthalmopathy and under 60 with stable Graves' hyperthyroidism. An independent validation cohort of about 19 hyperthyroidism patients and approximately 16 patients who later progressed to ophthalmopathy tested prospective prediction of ophthalmopathy. For training and testing, the 100 or so patients in the discovery cohort were randomly divided in a 7:3 ratio. In addition, the study compared T-cell repertoires in thyroid tissue and in blood from roughly six Graves' hyperthyroidism patients. After sampling, hyperthyroidism patients received methimazole starting at 30 mg daily, and ophthalmopathy patients received high-dose intravenous methylprednisolone. TCR Vbeta CDR3 sequencing of 120 to 150 peripheral blood samples (under 45 ophthalmopathy, roughly 74 hyperthyroidism and approximately 17 progressor patients) is reported in the paper.

Study-wide findings and limitations: In validation, the model predicted progression to ophthalmopathy a median of around 6.5 months before onset, with approximately 71% sensitivity and about 75% specificity. Most expanded thyroid clonotypes (frequency above 0.001) were also detected in blood, suggesting blood repertoires may reflect thyroid immune responses. A model built on a 13 V-J signature distinguished ophthalmopathy from stable hyperthyroidism, reaching 85% to 90% sensitivity and about 81% specificity in cross-validation and 80%/75% in testing. No statistical method was used to fix the sample size in advance, and group allocation was not hidden from the investigators.

V loses 4 bases, J loses 5 bases, and the germline ends lie 13 bases apart. The CDR3 starts with the cysteine, ends with the phenylalanine, and has 13 residues. Only the CDR3 DNA stays, 39 bases, in frame from base 1. The germline V gene provides CDR1 SGDLS and CDR2 YYNGEE. The sequencing sample was made of blood. This clonotype was sampled from a man between 18 and 29 years old with Graves' hyperthyroidism. The rearranged segments are TRBV9 and TRBJ2-7; the D region is possibly TRBD1 or TRBD2, each matching across 5 bases. The sequenced DNA is TGTGCCAGCAGCCCAGGGCGGGTGGACGAGCAGTACTTC. Translated, this gives CASSPGRVDEQYF.